This is a list of T cell receptor beta chains from one sample in a study of T cells in Graves' hyperthyroidism and ophthalmopathy. TCRdb re-called the multiplex PCR reads through MiXCR, storing one row per CDR3 protein. The sample lists fewer than 650,000 distinct CDR3 sequences; approximately 14% were seen once. Sequencing used blood. The source is a woman aged 40 to 50 with Graves' ophthalmopathy. CDR3s include the opening cysteine and the closing phenylalanine or tryptophan. A D gene is named only where the DNA matches it firmly. Clone size appears in some rows only: once, few, many, or a class for an expanded clone.

CDR3 protein: CASSQDASGRGYEQYF
CDR3 DNA: TGCGCCAGCAGCCAAGATGCTAGCGGGAGAGGCTACGAGCAGTACTTC
V gene: TRBV4-1
J gene: TRBJ2-7
D gene: TRBD2
clone size: few

CDR3 protein: CGGVQGNYGYTF
CDR3 DNA: TGCGGGGGGGTCCAGGGGAACTATGGCTACACCTTC
V gene: TRBV20-1
J gene: TRBJ1-2
D gene: NA
clone size: many

CDR3 protein: CASSIIAGVGNEQFF
CDR3 DNA: TGTGCCAGTAGTATAATAGCGGGAGTAGGGAATGAGCAGTTCTTC
V gene: TRBV19
J gene: TRBJ2-1
D gene: TRBD2
clone size: many

CDR3 protein: CSAVKLAGGKYQETQYF
CDR3 DNA: TGCAGTGCGGTCAAGCTAGCGGGAGGAAAGTACCAAGAGACCCAGTACTTC
V gene: TRBV20-1
J gene: TRBJ2-5
D gene: TRBD2
clone size: many

CDR3 protein: CATRPGGPVYGYTF
CDR3 DNA: TGTGCCACCCGACCAGGGGGGCCGGTCTATGGCTACACCTTC
V gene: TRBV28
J gene: TRBJ1-2
D gene: TRBD1
clone size: many

CDR3 protein: CASSQDPGREQYF
CDR3 DNA: TGCGCCAGCAGCCAAGATCCCGGTCGCGAGCAGTACTTC
V gene: TRBV4-3
J gene: TRBJ2-7
D gene: NA
clone size: NA

CDR3 protein: CASGPGAGTEAFF
CDR3 DNA: TGTGCTAGTGGCCCGGGGGCGGGCACTGAAGCTTTCTTT
V gene: TRBV12-5
J gene: TRBJ1-1
D gene: NA
clone size: few

CDR3 protein: CASSEWGPGTEAFF
CDR3 DNA: TGTGCCAGCAGCGAATGGGGGCCGGGCACTGAAGCTTTCTTT
V gene: TRBV7-2
J gene: TRBJ1-1
D gene: NA
clone size: few

CDR3 protein: CASSTAPLADTGELFF
CDR3 DNA: TGTGCCAGCAGCACTGCCCCGTTGGCGGACACCGGGGAGCTGTTTTTT
V gene: TRBV7-3
J gene: TRBJ2-2
D gene: NA
clone size: NA

CDR3 protein: CSARDVLAGYEQYF
CDR3 DNA: TGCAGTGCTAGAGATGTACTAGCGGGGTACGAGCAGTACTTC
V gene: TRBV20-1
J gene: TRBJ2-7
D gene: TRBD2
clone size: many

CDR3 protein: CASRKGAGYGYTF
CDR3 DNA: TGTGCCAGCAGGAAGGGGGCTGGCTATGGCTACACCTTC
V gene: TRBV6-1
J gene: TRBJ1-2
D gene: TRBD1
clone size: many

CDR3 protein: CSARHGSRGIGYTF
CDR3 DNA: TGCAGTGCTAGACATGGGAGCAGGGGCATTGGCTACACCTTC
V gene: TRBV20-1
J gene: TRBJ1-2
D gene: NA
clone size: many

CDR3 protein: CASMGRSNYGYTF
CDR3 DNA: TGTGCCAGTATGGGGCGGTCTAACTATGGCTACACCTTC
V gene: TRBV19
J gene: TRBJ1-2
D gene: NA
clone size: many

CDR3 protein: CASSLGGVATQPQHF
CDR3 DNA: TGTGCCAGCAGCTTAGGTGGGGTTGCCACTCAGCCCCAGCATTTT
V gene: TRBV7-8
J gene: TRBJ1-5
D gene: NA
clone size: many

CDR3 protein: CASKSGQNIQYF
CDR3 DNA: TGTGCCAGTAAATCGGGCCAAAACATTCAGTACTTC
V gene: TRBV19
J gene: TRBJ2-4
D gene: NA
clone size: NA

CDR3 protein: CASSLRGGVVEQYF
CDR3 DNA: TGTGCCAGCAGTTTACGAGGGGGCGTGGTTGAGCAGTACTTC
V gene: TRBV28
J gene: TRBJ2-7
D gene: TRBD1
clone size: many

CDR3 protein: CASNQHPSAGTDTQYF
CDR3 DNA: TGTGCCAGCAACCAACACCCGTCTGCCGGCACAGATACGCAGTATTTT
V gene: TRBV12-3/TRBV12-4
J gene: TRBJ2-3
D gene: NA
clone size: many

CDR3 protein: CASSLDLAGLANTGELFF
CDR3 DNA: TGTGCCAGCAGCTTGGATCTAGCGGGACTCGCGAACACCGGGGAGCTGTTTTTT
V gene: TRBV5-4
J gene: TRBJ2-2
D gene: TRBD2
clone size: many

CDR3 protein: CASSFPGYHEQYF
CDR3 DNA: TGTGCCAGCAGTTTCCCAGGGTACCACGAGCAGTACTTC
V gene: TRBV28
J gene: TRBJ2-7
D gene: NA
clone size: many

CDR3 protein: CASSRLAGYQQETQYF
CDR3 DNA: TGTGCCAGCAGCAGACTAGCGGGATACCAACAAGAGACCCAGTACTTC
V gene: TRBV9
J gene: TRBJ2-5
D gene: TRBD2
clone size: many

CDR3 protein: CSARESGDEQYF
CDR3 DNA: TGCAGTGCTAGAGAATCCGGGGACGAGCAGTACTTC
V gene: TRBV20-1
J gene: TRBJ2-7
D gene: NA
clone size: many